The 20 T cell receptor beta chains in this list originate from one sample, sequenced in a study of T cell repertoires in cytomegalovirus infection. TCRdb re-called the reads with MiXCR, one entry per CDR3 protein. The table includes 630,000 or so distinct CDR3 sequences, more than 20% detected once. Specimen: CD8+ T cells from PBMCs. The receptors were gathered from a human donor in good health (CMV status not recorded). Some clones in this sample may be carry-over from other donors' samples.

CDR3 coding DNA: TGTGCCATCAGTGAGTCTGGGGATAGCAATCAGCCCCAGCATTTT. Protein sequence: CAISESGDSNQPQHF. The chain couples TRBV10-3 to TRBJ1-5; D gene ambiguous. The CDR3 is 15 amino acids. Per the germline V gene, CDR1 is ENHRY and CDR2 is SYGVKD. With 0 bases removed from V and 0 bases from J, the gap between germline ends came to 6 bases.

The V gene is TRBV6-2 or TRBV6-3, the J gene TRBJ1-2; a weak D match, TRBD1 (5 bases). Germline V gene sequence: CDR1 MNHEY, CDR2 SVGEGT. The germline V and J ends were trimmed by 2 bases and 4 bases, with 11 bases remaining between them. The CDR3 has 14 residues. CDR3 in amino acids: CASSYLAGSYGYTF. The CDR3 nucleotides are TGTGCCAGCAGTTACCTCGCAGGGAGCTATGGCTACACCTTC.

This clonotype was seen at least ten times. The chain uses TRBV6-6 and TRBJ1-4; no clear D. The CDR3 consists of 14 residues. The germline CDR1 and CDR2 sequences are MNHNY and SVGAGI (reference sequence). Trimming pared 0 bases from V and 6 bases from J, leaving 8 bases between. The CDR3 DNA reads as TGTGCCAGCAGTTACTCGGCAACAGATGAAAAACTGTTTTTT. It codes for CASSYSATDEKLFF.

This clonotype was counted between two and nine times. The CDR3 reads CASSQVPGNFEQYF. CDR3 sequence (DNA): TGTGCCAGCAGCCAAGTTCCCGGTAATTTTGAGCAGTACTTC. The chain uses TRBV14 and TRBJ2-7; no firm D call. The length of the CDR3 is 14 residues. Germline V gives CDR1 SGHDN, CDR2 FVKESK. The germline V and J ends were trimmed by 1 base and 7 bases, with 14 bases remaining between them.

This clonotype has just a few counts. The CDR3 reads CASSYFKQTNPTEAFF. The CDR3 DNA is TGTGCCAGCAGTTACTTCAAACAGACGAATCCCACTGAAGCTTTCTTT. The chain is built from TRBV6-2 or TRBV6-3 and TRBJ1-1; the D is unclear. Germline V gives CDR1 MNHEY, CDR2 SVGEGT. The CDR3 length is 16 residues. Trimming left V 1 base short and J 4 bases short, with 16 bases between.

This clonotype was seen ten or more times. The chain is built from TRBV7-2 and TRBJ2-3; a weak D match, TRBD2 (7 bases). Trimming pared 5 bases from V and 6 bases from J, leaving 12 bases between. Germline CDR1 reads SGHTA; CDR2 reads FQGNSA. CDR3 size: 13 residues. DNA for the CDR3: TGTGCCAGCAGCCCGACGGGGGGCGATACGCAGTATTTT. Its translation is CASSPTGGDTQYF. The whole variable domain, filled in from reference TRBV7-2 and TRBJ2-3, reads GAGVSQSPSNKVTEKGKDVELRCDPISGHTALYWYRQSLGQGLEFLIYFQGNSAPDKSGLPSDRFSAERTGGSVSTLTIQRTQQEDSAVYLCASSPTGGDTQYFGPGTRLTVL.

This chain uses TRBV5-5 with TRBJ1-2, with a tentative D call TRBD1 (5 bases). The length of the CDR3 is 14 residues. With 3 bases removed from V and 5 bases from J, the gap between germline ends came to 14 bases. Germline assignment: CDR1 SGHKS and CDR2 YYEKEE (reference sequence). This CDR3 is CASSWGDGAYGYTF. In DNA form, the CDR3 reads TGTGCCAGCAGCTGGGGGGACGGCGCGTATGGCTACACCTTC.

The chain carries TRBV29-1 and TRBJ1-2; 9 bases match TRBD1. CDR1 is SQVTM and CDR2 is ANQGSEA in the germline V gene. The J segment lost 4 bases and the V segment lost 7 bases, leaving 7 bases of the junction unmatched. This CDR3 spans 13 amino acids. Here the CDR3 DNA reads TGCAGCGCTGTGGACAGGGGACCCTATGGCTACACCTTC. It is translated as CSAVDRGPYGYTF.

In its sample, this clonotype was seen many times. This chain's CDR3 is CASSLGTSGALQETQYF. The CDR3 DNA sequence: TGTGCCAGCAGCTTAGGAACTAGCGGGGCCCTACAAGAGACCCAGTACTTC. This chain uses TRBV7-9 with TRBJ2-5, with 10 bases fitting TRBD2. The length of the CDR3 is 17 residues. Germline CDR1 and CDR2: SEHNR and FQNEAQ (reference sequence). The V gene end was trimmed by 1 base and the J gene end by 2 bases; junction bases not matched to a gene: 7.

The rearrangement uses TRBV20-1 and TRBJ2-2, with D tentatively TRBD1 (6 bases). There are 15 residues in the CDR3. Germline V CDR1 and CDR2: DFQATT, SNEGSKA (reference sequence). Trimming took off 2 bases at V and 5 bases at J, with 15 bases between the two ends. Here the CDR3 reads CSARSRDTGTGELFF. DNA of the CDR3: TGCAGTGCTAGAAGCCGGGACACGGGGACCGGGGAGCTGTTTTTT.

This clonotype was counted a few times. This rearrangement joins TRBV15 to TRBJ2-1; D uncertain. The ends were cut back, 5 bases at V and 0 bases at J, with 17 bases in the middle. Germline assignment: CDR1 LNHNV and CDR2 YYDKDF (reference sequence). There are 17 residues in the CDR3. The CDR3 sequence is CATSSNEAESSYNEQFF. CDR3 DNA sequence: TGTGCCACCAGCTCCAATGAGGCGGAGAGCTCCTACAATGAGCAGTTCTTC.

J is TRBJ2-5 and V is TRBV20-1, with D perhaps TRBD2 (5 bases). V shed 5 bases and J shed 4 bases, with 23 bases lying between them. This CDR3 region has 16 residues. CDR1 is DFQATT and CDR2 is SNEGSKA in the germline V gene (reference sequence). CDR3 nucleotide sequence: TGCAGTGCTCCCCCGCGAGGACTCACCCCGGGAGAGACCCAGTACTTC. It translates to CSAPPRGLTPGETQYF.

The chain couples TRBV5-1 to TRBJ2-1; maybe TRBD1 (5 bases). The CDR3 is made up of 14 amino acids. The germline V gene encodes CDR1 SGHRS and CDR2 YFSETQ. The V and J ends lost 4 bases and 4 bases respectively, with 12 bases between them. CDR3 DNA: TGCGCCAGCAGCCAGCCTAGGGGTTACAATGAGCAGTTCTTC. The encoded protein is CASSQPRGYNEQFF. Complete variable domain (other parts from reference TRBV5-1 and TRBJ2-1): KAGVTQTPRYLIKTRGQQVTLSCSPISGHRSVSWYQQTPGQGLQFLFEYFSETQRNKGNFPGRFSGRQFSNSRSEMNVSTLELGDSALYLCASSQPRGYNEQFFGPGTRLTVL.

The chain couples TRBV14 to TRBJ2-5; TRBD2 matches at 10 bases. This CDR3 spans 17 amino acids. Germline V CDR1 and CDR2: SGHDN, FVKESK. With V trimmed by 1 base and J by 5 bases, 10 bases remained unmatched. In nucleotides, the CDR3 is TGTGCCAGCAGCCAAGTGGTGCTAGGACTAGCGGATGAGACCCAGTACTTC. Amino acid sequence: CASSQVVLGLADETQYF.

This clonotype occurred many times. This chain links TRBV7-6 with TRBJ2-3; no clear D gene. From germline, CDR1 is SGHVS and CDR2 FNYEAQ. This CDR3 has 12 amino acids. V lost 7 bases and J 6 bases, leaving 11 bases between the germline ends. The CDR3 protein is CASTAPGDTQYF. The DNA of the CDR3 is TGTGCCAGCACCGCTCCCGGGGATACGCAGTATTTT.

This clonotype was seen only a few times. The V and J genes are TRBV19 and TRBJ2-2; tentatively, D is TRBD1 (6 bases). Germline CDR1 LNHDA, CDR2 SQIVND (reference sequence). The CDR3 spans 15 residues. V was clipped by 3 bases and J by 6 bases, with 14 bases between them. CDR3 sequence: CASSIYRDGSGELFF. CDR3 sequence (DNA): TGTGCCAGTAGTATCTACAGGGATGGGTCCGGGGAGCTGTTTTTT. Drawing the rest from reference TRBV19 and TRBJ2-2, the complete variable domain is DGGITQSPKYLFRKEGQNVTLSCEQNLNHDAMYWYRQDPGQGLRLIYYSQIVNDFQKGDIAEGYSVSREKKESFPLTVTSAQKNPTAFYLCASSIYRDGSGELFFGEGSRLTVL.

The CDR3 DNA reads as TGCAGCGTTGAAGGCAGGGAAGAGACCCAGTACTTC. Translation: CSVEGREETQYF. The chain is built from TRBV29-1 and TRBJ2-5; maybe TRBD1 (5 bases). Germline CDR1 is SQVTM and CDR2 is ANQGSEA. CDR3 length: 12 amino acids. The V end lost 1 base, the J end lost 3 bases, and 6 bases lay between the germline ends.

This clonotype was observed at least ten times. The rearrangement joins TRBV7-2 to TRBJ2-3; D unresolved. Germline-derived CDR1 and CDR2 are SGHTA and FQGNSA. This CDR3 region has 13 residues. V was clipped by 4 bases and J by 0 bases, with 5 bases between them. CDR3 bases: TGTGCCAGCAGCTCCATGAGCACAGATACGCAGTATTTT. This sequence encodes CASSSMSTDTQYF.

V gene TRBV5-5 combines with J gene TRBJ2-7; D not certain. V was cut by 4 bases and J by 4 bases, with 18 bases left in between. Germline loops: CDR1 SGHKS, CDR2 YYEKEE (reference sequence). The CDR3 runs 15 residues. The CDR3 region has the DNA TGTGCCAGCAGCGACGGGCCCCAGGCCTTTTACGAGCAGTACGTC. Its protein product is CASSDGPQAFYEQYV.

This clonotype has more than one count but fewer than ten. The chain is built from TRBV7-2 and TRBJ2-1, with 9 positions matching TRBD2. V shed 8 bases and J 6 bases; nucleotides not matched to a gene: 11. Per the germline V gene, CDR1 is SGHTA and CDR2 is FQGNSA. This CDR3 spans 15 amino acids. The CDR3 region has the DNA TGTGCCAGCGGCGGGGGGGGGGGGGGGGGCAATGAGCAGTTCTTC. It translates to CASGGGGGGGNEQFF.